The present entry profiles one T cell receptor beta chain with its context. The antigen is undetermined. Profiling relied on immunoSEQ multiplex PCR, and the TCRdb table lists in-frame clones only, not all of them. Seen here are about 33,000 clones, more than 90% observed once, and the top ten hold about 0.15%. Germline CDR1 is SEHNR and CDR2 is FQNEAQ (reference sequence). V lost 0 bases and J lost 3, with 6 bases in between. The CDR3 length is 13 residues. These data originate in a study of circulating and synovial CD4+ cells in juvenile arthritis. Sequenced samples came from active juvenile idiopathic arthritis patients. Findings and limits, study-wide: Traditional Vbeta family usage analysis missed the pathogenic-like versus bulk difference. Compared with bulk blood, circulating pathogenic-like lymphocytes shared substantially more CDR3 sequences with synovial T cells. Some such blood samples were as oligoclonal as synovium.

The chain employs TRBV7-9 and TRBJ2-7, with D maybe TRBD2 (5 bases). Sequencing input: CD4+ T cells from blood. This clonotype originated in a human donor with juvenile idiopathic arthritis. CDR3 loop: CASSLARDYEQYF. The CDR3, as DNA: TGTGCCAGCAGCTTAGCTCGGGACTACGAGCAGTACTTC.